This T cell receptor (beta chain) was sequenced during a study of T cell changes during pregnancy in multiple sclerosis. This CDR3 is 16 amino acids long. The trim removed 0 bases at V and 0 bases at J, leaving 6 bases unmatched. The germline gives CDR1 SGHRS, CDR2 YFSETQ. TCRdb's table, derived via immunoSEQ multiplex PCR, lists solely in-frame clones and lacks some. The table shows more than 90,000 clones, with roughly 90% occurring only once. Sequencing used peripheral blood, obtained in the first trimester of pregnancy. The chain links TRBV5-1 to TRBJ2-7, with 7 bases that match TRBD1. This receptor was identified in a female donor with multiple sclerosis, enrolled in a pregnancy study. The CDR3 nucleotides read TGCGCCAGCAGCTTGGGACAGGGCCCAAGCTCCTACGAGCAGTACTTC. Its translation is CASSLGQGPSSYEQYF. The whole variable domain, remainder taken from reference TRBV5-1 and TRBJ2-7, is KAGVTQTPRYLIKTRGQQVTLSCSPISGHRSVSWYQQTPGQGLQFLFEYFSETQRNKGNFPGRFSGRQFSNSRSEMNVSTLELGDSALYLCASSLGQGPSSYEQYFGPGTRLTVT.